In this sample, the clone carrying this T cell receptor (beta chain) turned up a few times. Trimming at V came to 6 bases and at J to 5 bases, leaving 6 bases not matched to a gene. The germline V gene encodes CDR1 MNHNS and CDR2 SASEGT. CDR3 length: 14 residues. This record belongs to a study of CD8+ T cells in alopecia areata. Study background: Those patients who were treated received oral tofacitinib, which was given at 5 to 10 mg twice daily for moderate-to-severe alopecia areata.

Investigators isolated RNA and reverse transcribed it into cDNA to act as the sequencing template. Repertoires were generated with immunoSEQ multiplex PCR, while TCRdb's copy carries only in-frame clones and drops some. The top ten hold roughly 16% of the sample, which has 150,000 or so clones, 80% to 90% seen once. Sequencing used CD8+ T cells sorted from blood, obtained at week 0. The clonotype was recovered from a human donor with alopecia areata. The chain is built from TRBV6-1 and TRBJ2-1; 8 bases align to TRBD1. The CDR3 region is CASRQGAVHNEQFF. The CDR3 region has the DNA TGTGCCAGCAGGCAGGGGGCCGTACACAATGAGCAGTTCTTC.